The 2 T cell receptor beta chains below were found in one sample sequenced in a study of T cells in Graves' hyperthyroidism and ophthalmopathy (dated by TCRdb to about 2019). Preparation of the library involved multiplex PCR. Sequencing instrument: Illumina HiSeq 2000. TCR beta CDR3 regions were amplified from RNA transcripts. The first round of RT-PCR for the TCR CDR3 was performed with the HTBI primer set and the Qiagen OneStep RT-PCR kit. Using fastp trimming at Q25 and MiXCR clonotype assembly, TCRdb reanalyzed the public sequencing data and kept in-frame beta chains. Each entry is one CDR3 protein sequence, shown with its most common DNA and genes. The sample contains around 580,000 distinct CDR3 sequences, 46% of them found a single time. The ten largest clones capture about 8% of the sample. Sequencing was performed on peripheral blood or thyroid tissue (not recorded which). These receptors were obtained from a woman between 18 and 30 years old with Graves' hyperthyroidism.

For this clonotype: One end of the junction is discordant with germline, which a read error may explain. In DNA form, the CDR3 reads TGTGCCAGCAGCCCGCCCGGGACTAGCTTC. It codes for CASSPPGTSF. The chain links TRBV7-9 to TRBJ2-7; 8 nucleotides agree with TRBD2. The CDR3 has 10 amino acids. From germline, CDR1 is SEHNR and CDR2 FQNEAQ (reference sequence).

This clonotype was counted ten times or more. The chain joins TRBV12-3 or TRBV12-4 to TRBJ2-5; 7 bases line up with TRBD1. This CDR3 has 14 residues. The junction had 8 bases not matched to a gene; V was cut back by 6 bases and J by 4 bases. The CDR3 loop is CASSAQGWGETQYF. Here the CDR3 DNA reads TGTGCCAGCAGCGCACAGGGGTGGGGAGAGACCCAGTACTTC.